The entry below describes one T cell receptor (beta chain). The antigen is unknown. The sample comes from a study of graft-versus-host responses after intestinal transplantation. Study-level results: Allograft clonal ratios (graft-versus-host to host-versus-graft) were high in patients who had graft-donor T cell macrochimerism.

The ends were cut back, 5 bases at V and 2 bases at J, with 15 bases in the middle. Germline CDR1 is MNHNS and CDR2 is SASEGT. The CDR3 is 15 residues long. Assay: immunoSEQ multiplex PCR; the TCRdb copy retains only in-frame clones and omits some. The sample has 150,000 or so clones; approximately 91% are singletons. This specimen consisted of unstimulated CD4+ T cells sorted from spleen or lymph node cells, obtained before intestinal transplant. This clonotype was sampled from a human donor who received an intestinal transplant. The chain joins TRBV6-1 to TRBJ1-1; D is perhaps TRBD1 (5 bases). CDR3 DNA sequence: TGTGCCAGCAGTTTGGGACCGGGGGGAAACACTGAAGCTTTCTTT. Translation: CASSLGPGGNTEAFF.